The source of this T cell receptor beta chain is a study of blood T cell repertoires in COVID-19. Turning to the study itself: Donors in the United States, Italy and Spain gave samples during acute or convalescent COVID-19. The analysed material was cDNA or gDNA that came from T cells, B-cell-depleted T cells, or PBMCs.

Study processing details: Amplification with reference gene primers provided the estimates of nucleated cell counts. Data came from immunoSEQ multiplex PCR; TCRdb stores just in-frame clones and leaves some out. Clonal size and the V and J genes are those of that table, whereas D and trimming came from the DNA. The table shows roughly 250,000 clones, with about 80% occurring only once. This CDR3 is built from 14 residues. Germline values: CDR1 SGHTA, CDR2 FQGTGA. Deletions cut 5 bases from V and 0 bases from J, with 9 bases between. Sequenced material: peripheral blood. J is TRBJ2-3 and V is TRBV7-3; D unresolved. The clonotype comes from a human donor in a cohort sampled during active COVID-19. The CDR3 region is CASSNDSSTDTQYF. The CDR3 region has the DNA TGTGCCAGCAGCAACGACTCTAGCACAGATACGCAGTATTTT.